The clone carrying this T cell receptor beta chain has more than one count but fewer than ten. Its target is not known. TCRdb re-analysed the 5' RACE reads in MiXCR, keeping a single row per CDR3 protein. The sample yields hundreds of thousands of distinct CDR3 sequences, over 15% seen once. The CDR3 consists of 14 residues. V lost 10 bases and J lost 2, with 16 bases in between. Germline V gene data show CDR1 as SGHAT and CDR2 as FQNNGV. These data come from a study of T-cell memory formation after mild COVID-19. Overall study context: The TCR clusters were mostly specific to one donor. Study findings and constraints: Largely, contracting CD4+ clones fell within CM and EM, and contracting CD8+ clones within EMRA.

Sequencing was carried out using PBMCs or a T cell subset sorted from them (not recorded which). This chain connects TRBV11-2 to TRBJ2-3; TRBD2 is a possible D gene (5 bases). The receptor was derived from an adult woman who had mild COVID-19 (a few samples of this study predate the infection). Cell type and time point are not known. DNA for the CDR3: TGTGCCACCCAGAGGGTAGGGTTCACAGATACGCAGTATTTT. Its protein product is CATQRVGFTDTQYF.